This TCR beta chain emerged from a study of Ad26.COV2.S vaccination and SARS-CoV-2 variants. The sample's treatment: about 20 received Ad26.COV2.S at low or high dose, single or two shots; 5 received placebo; per-sample allocation not given. Samples analyzed were those drawn on day 63 after the first vaccine or placebo injection. The data were produced by immunoSEQ multiplex PCR, yet TCRdb's version contains in-frame clones alone and is incomplete. The table lists about 680,000 clones, 70% to 90% of them singletons, with around 1.5% in the top ten. In regard to this clone: What it binds is not known.

Study-level findings and limits: It was reported that spike-specific CD8+ and CD4+ T cell responses were substantially broad after vaccination. Placebo recipients trailed vaccine recipients in spike-specific TCR breadth.

CDR1 and CDR2 (germline): SNHLY, FYNNEI. The CDR3 consists of 14 residues. Trimming cost V 10 bases and J 10 bases; bases outside gene matches: 11. The origin of this receptor is a person between 18 and 60 years old who received the Ad26.COV2.S COVID-19 vaccine or a placebo. The material sequenced was peripheral blood, taken in a trial of Ad26.COV2.S vaccine versus placebo. The chain is built from TRBV2 and TRBJ1-6, with 9 nucleotides matching TRBD1. The CDR3 here is CANSYRDRASPLHF. The CDR3 DNA reads TGTGCCAACTCCTACCGGGACAGGGCCTCACCCCTCCACTTT.